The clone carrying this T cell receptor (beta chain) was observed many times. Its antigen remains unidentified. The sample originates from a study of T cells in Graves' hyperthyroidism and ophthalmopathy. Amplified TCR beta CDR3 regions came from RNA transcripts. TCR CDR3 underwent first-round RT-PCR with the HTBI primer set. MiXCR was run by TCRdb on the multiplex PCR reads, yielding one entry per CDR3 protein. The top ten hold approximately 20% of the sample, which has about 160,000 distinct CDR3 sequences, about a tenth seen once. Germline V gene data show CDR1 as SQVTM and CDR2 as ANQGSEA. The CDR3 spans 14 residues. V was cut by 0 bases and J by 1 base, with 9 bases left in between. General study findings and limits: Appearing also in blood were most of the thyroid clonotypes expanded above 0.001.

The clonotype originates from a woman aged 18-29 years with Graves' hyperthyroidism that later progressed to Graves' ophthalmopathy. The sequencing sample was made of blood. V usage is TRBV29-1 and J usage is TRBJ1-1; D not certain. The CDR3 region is CSVEEWQENTEAFF. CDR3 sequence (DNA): TGCAGCGTTGAAGAATGGCAAGAGAACACTGAAGCTTTCTTT.